Below are 16 T cell receptor beta chains sequenced from a single sample in a study of cytomegalovirus exposure and HLA in healthy donors. Researchers ran the PCR with 60 Vbeta and 13 Jbeta primers. The repertoire was sequenced with immunoSEQ multiplex PCR; TCRdb's copy has only in-frame clones and lacks some. The sample lists under 200,000 clones; 82% were seen once. Sequencing was done on a sample of PBMCs. Receptors originate from a man aged 50 or older in good health and CMV-seropositive.

The genes are TRBV11-3 and TRBJ2-5; D is possibly TRBD2 (7 bases). The V gene's germline CDR1 is SGHNT and CDR2 YENEEA. V was cut by 1 base and J by 1 base, with 10 bases left in between. This CDR3 is built from 15 residues. CDR3 sequence reads: CASSLGGGPQETQYF. CDR3 bases: TGTGCCAGCAGCTTAGGCGGGGGCCCCCAAGAGACCCAGTACTTC. Full variable domain (outside the CDR3, taken from reference TRBV11-3 and TRBJ2-5): EAGVVQSPRYKIIEKKQPVAFWCNPISGHNTLYWYLQNLGQGPELLIRYENEEAVDDSQLPKDRFSAERLKGVDSTLKIQPAELGDSAVYLCASSLGGGPQETQYFGPGTRLLVL.

This CDR3 reads CASNHRADGYTF. The CDR3 nucleotides are TGTGCCAGTAACCACAGGGCGGATGGCTACACCTTC. The chain employs TRBV19 and TRBJ1-2, with D possibly TRBD1 on 6 matching bases. Trimming shortened V by 7 bases and J by 6 bases, and 12 bases separated the two germline ends. This CDR3 region has 12 residues. CDR1 is LNHDA, CDR2 SQIVND, per germline (reference sequence).

V gene TRBV6-5 combines with J gene TRBJ1-2; TRBD1 matches 9 bases. Germline loops: CDR1 MNHEY, CDR2 SVGAGI. The CDR3 spans 16 residues. V was pared by 0 bases and J by 5 bases, with 7 bases of the junction left unmatched. The CDR3 loop reads CASSYSTRGTGYGYTF. The DNA for the CDR3 is TGTGCCAGCAGTTACTCAACACGCGGGACAGGGTATGGCTACACCTTC.

The chain employs TRBV30 and TRBJ1-5; D possibly corresponds to TRBD1 (6 bases). This CDR3 has 14 amino acids. V lost 0 bases to trimming and J lost 2 bases, with 8 bases between them. Germline V CDR1 and CDR2: GTSNPN, SVGIG (reference sequence). In nucleotides, the CDR3 is TGTGCCTGGAGTGTGGCAGGGGGCAATCAGCCCCAGCATTTT. Amino acid sequence: CAWSVAGGNQPQHF.

This sequence joins TRBV6-5 and TRBJ1-1; maybe TRBD1 (5 bases). V lost 3 bases and J lost 2, with 10 bases in between. There are 14 residues in the CDR3. Germline V lookup: CDR1 MNHEY, CDR2 SVGAGI. The CDR3 DNA reads as TGTGCCAGCAGTTATGCAGGGCCTAACACTGAAGCTTTCTTT. This gives the protein CASSYAGPNTEAFF.

This chain links TRBV28 with TRBJ1-6; TRBD1 aligns across 7 bases. J gave up 0 bases and V 8 bases, and 4 bases lay outside the gene matches. The germline gives CDR1 MDHEN, CDR2 SYDVKM. CDR3 size: 15 residues. The CDR3 reads CASGTASSYNSPLHF. CDR3 sequence (DNA): TGTGCCAGCGGGACAGCTAGCTCCTATAATTCACCCCTCCACTTT. Filled out from reference TRBV28 and TRBJ1-6, the complete variable domain reads DVKVTQSSRYLVKRTGEKVFLECVQDMDHENMFWYRQDPGLGLRLIYFSYDVKMKEKGDIPEGYSVSREKKERFSLILESASTNQTSMYLCASGTASSYNSPLHFGNGTRLTVT.

The chain carries TRBV7-9 and TRBJ2-5; 12 bases fit TRBD2. The CDR3 runs 17 residues. Germline-derived CDR1 and CDR2 are SEHNR and FQNEAQ (reference sequence). V lost 10 bases and J lost 2; bases outside the gene matches: 14. CDR3 loop: CATKGEIGLAGQETQYF. As DNA, the CDR3 is TGTGCCACCAAGGGAGAGATAGGACTAGCGGGGCAAGAGACCCAGTACTTC.

The chain joins TRBV11-2 to TRBJ1-4; no firm D call. CDR1 and CDR2 from the germline V gene are SGHAT and FQNNGV. Trimming pared 3 bases from V and 7 bases from J, leaving 12 bases between. CDR3 size: 14 residues. This CDR3 is CASSFGLGGEKLFF. The CDR3 DNA reads as TGTGCCAGCAGCTTCGGTCTTGGAGGTGAAAAACTGTTTTTT.

This clone was seen only once. The chain uses TRBV4-1 and TRBJ2-3; 8 bases fit TRBD2. Germline CDR1 reads MGHRA; CDR2 reads YSYEKL. The V segment lost 0 bases and the J segment 6 bases; nucleotides outside the gene matches: 14. The CDR3 has 18 amino acids. The CDR3 DNA reads TGCGCCAGCAGCCAAGACGAAGTGCGGGGGGCCGGGTCGGATACGCAGTATTTT. Translating gives CASSQDEVRGAGSDTQYF.

The gene calls are TRBV7-9 and TRBJ2-3, with 8 bases lining up with TRBD1. CDR3 size: 16 residues. Germline CDR1 is SEHNR and CDR2 is FQNEAQ (reference sequence). The trim removed 5 bases at V and 5 bases at J, leaving 12 bases unmatched. CDR3 sequence reads: CASSPDRDGAVDTQYF. The CDR3 DNA sequence: TGTGCCAGCAGCCCGGACAGGGACGGTGCAGTAGATACGCAGTATTTT.

J is TRBJ2-7 and V is TRBV18; D might be TRBD1 (5 bases). This CDR3 has 12 residues. The V gene's germline CDR1 is KGHSH and CDR2 LQKENI. The V gene lost 5 bases and the J gene lost 4 bases, with 9 bases spanning the gap. The CDR3 is CASSKQEYEQYF. CDR3 coding DNA: TGTGCCAGCTCAAAACAGGAATACGAGCAGTACTTC.

The chain combines TRBV5-4 with TRBJ1-1; 7 bases fit TRBD1. This CDR3 spans 15 amino acids. The trim removed 4 bases at V and 0 bases at J, leaving 6 bases unmatched. CDR1 SGHNT and CDR2 YYREEE come from the germline V gene (reference sequence). The chain's CDR3 is CASSLGQALNTEAFF. DNA of the CDR3: TGTGCCAGCAGCCTCGGACAGGCGTTGAACACTGAAGCTTTCTTT.

The V gene is TRBV7-9, the J gene TRBJ2-3, with D hard to call. CDR1 is SEHNR, CDR2 FQNEAQ, per germline (reference sequence). This CDR3 is built from 14 residues. V was pared by 5 bases and J by 4 bases, with 13 bases between. CDR3 DNA sequence: TGTGCCAGCAGCCCCAACTTCCTCGCAGATACGCAGTATTTT. Its protein is CASSPNFLADTQYF.

This chain connects TRBV5-1 to TRBJ1-1; no definite D call. CDR1 and CDR2 from the germline V gene are SGHRS and YFSETQ. The CDR3 spans 14 residues. V was cut by 5 bases and J by 4 bases, with 15 bases left in between. In DNA form, the CDR3 reads TGCGCCAGCAGAATATCGGGTGAGAGCACTGAAGCTTTCTTT. Translating gives CASRISGESTEAFF.

The CDR3 nucleotides are TGCGCCAGCAGCTTGGGGACGGGAACGTACAATGAGCAGTTCTTC. It codes for CASSLGTGTYNEQFF. The J gene is TRBJ2-1, the V gene TRBV5-1, with D tentatively TRBD2 (5 bases). V dropped 0 bases and J dropped 4 bases, with 11 bases sitting between them. This CDR3 has 15 residues. The germline gives CDR1 SGHRS, CDR2 YFSETQ.

J is TRBJ2-2 and V is TRBV4-3, with 7 positions matching TRBD2. V lost 0 bases, J lost 6 bases, and 4 bases stayed unmatched. The germline V gene encodes CDR1 LGHNA and CDR2 YSLEER. This CDR3 has 15 amino acids. The CDR3 DNA reads TGCGCCAGCAGCCAAGATTGGGGGGGTTCCGGGGAGCTGTTTTTT. As protein: CASSQDWGGSGELFF.